This TCR beta chain was profiled in a study of blood T cell repertoires in COVID-19. Study overall: From the United States, Italy and Spain came samples of acute and convalescent COVID-19. T cells, B-cell-depleted T cells, or PBMCs supplied cDNA or gDNA.

This clone showed up just a few times. V gave up 5 bases and J gave up 4 bases, with 17 bases separating them. Looked up from germline, CDR1 is SEHNR and CDR2 is FQNEAQ (reference sequence). The CDR3 sequence is 15 residues long. Original data processing: Reference gene primer amplification in the assay estimated nucleated cell counts. Clones were read by immunoSEQ multiplex PCR, and TCRdb kept only the in-frame ones, dropping some. V and J calls and clone size are copied from that table; D and trimming were computed from the DNA. The table records 400,000 to 500,000 clones, 86% of them present only once.

V and J are TRBV7-9 and TRBJ1-2; a possible D gene is TRBD1 (6 bases). Sequencing used peripheral blood. The sequence was collected from a woman aged 30 to 39 with active or convalescent COVID-19. CDR3 residues: CASSTTGQGRYGYTF. CDR3 nucleotides: TGTGCCAGCAGCACCACAGGGCAGGGTCGCTATGGCTACACCTTC.